This T cell receptor (beta chain) was sequenced in a study of blood T cell repertoires in COVID-19. The sample holds one count of this clone. Individuals drawn from 24 US areas were about 18 to 95 years old. Sequencing used immunoSEQ multiplex PCR; TCRdb keeps in-frame clones, though not all of them. Here the sample spans more than 250,000 clones, approximately 84% being singletons. The CDR3 runs 13 residues. Per the germline V gene, CDR1 is MNHEY and CDR2 is SMNVEV (reference sequence). V shed 4 bases and J 11 bases; nucleotides not matched to a gene: 8. The clonotype comes from a woman younger than 35 who had recovered from COVID-19. The source material was PBMCs or T cells enriched from blood (not recorded which). The rearrangement links TRBV27 to TRBJ1-1; TRBD1 aligns across 9 bases. The CDR3 protein is CASSSGQGLVAFF. The CDR3 coding sequence is TGTGCCAGCAGTTCTGGACAGGGGTTGGTGGCTTTCTTT.